This T cell receptor beta chain came from a study of shared clonotypes between healthy human individuals. On the study more broadly: Per donor, CD8 memory used one plate, CD8 naive used two, CD4 memory used three and CD4 naive used three.

The germline gives CDR1 SGHRS, CDR2 YFSETQ. V was trimmed by 4 bases and J by 6 bases, leaving 11 bases between them. This CDR3 comprises 13 residues. Libraries were prepared by immunoSEQ multiplex PCR; TCRdb keeps only in-frame clonotypes and omits some of them. Of more than 2,000,000 clones detected, more than 80% appear once; the ten largest clones hold around 0.4%. The source is a man younger than 35 in good health. Some clones in this sample may be carry-over from other donors' samples. V usage is TRBV5-1 and J usage is TRBJ2-1, with TRBD2 as a possible D gene (5 bases). The sample was naive CD4+ T cells from PBMCs. The subset is: CD45RA+ positively selected. The chain's CDR3 is CASSAVRGNEQFF. Here the CDR3 DNA reads TGCGCCAGCAGCGCCGTCCGGGGCAATGAGCAGTTCTTC.